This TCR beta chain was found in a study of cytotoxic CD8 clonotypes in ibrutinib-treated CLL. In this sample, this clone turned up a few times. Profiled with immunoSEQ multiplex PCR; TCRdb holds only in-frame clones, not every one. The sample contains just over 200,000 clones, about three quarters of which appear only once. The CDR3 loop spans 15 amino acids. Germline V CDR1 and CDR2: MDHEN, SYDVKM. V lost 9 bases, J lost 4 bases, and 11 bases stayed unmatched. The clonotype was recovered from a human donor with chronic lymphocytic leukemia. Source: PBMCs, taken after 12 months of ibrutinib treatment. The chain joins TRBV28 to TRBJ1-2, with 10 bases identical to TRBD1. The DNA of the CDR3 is TGTGCCAGTACAGAGGGACAGGGGTTAACCTATGGCTACACCTTC. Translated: CASTEGQGLTYGYTF.